This TCR beta chain was sequenced in a study of T-cell reconstitution after alpha-beta-depleted transplantation in children. Whole-study findings and limits: Where some patients showed high TCRbeta diversity at day 60, it came from recipient T cells and thymic progenitors that had survived.

This clonotype has at least ten counts. What it binds is unknown. The CDR3 is 15 amino acids. Germline values: CDR1 MNHEY, CDR2 SVGEGT. Between the trimmed V and J ends, which lost 0 bases and 4 bases, there was a span of 7 bases. Construction of the TCRbeta library involved unique molecular identifiers. MiXCR, applied by TCRdb to the PCR reads, yields one record per CDR3 protein. The table shows around 300,000 distinct CDR3 sequences, with roughly 12% occurring only once. The TCR originated in a male patient aged 2-15 years who had a stem cell transplant for chronic granulomatous disease, so the T cells may come from the graft donor. The V gene is TRBV6-2 or TRBV6-3, the J gene TRBJ2-6, with D possibly matching TRBD1 (5 bases). The specimen comprised peripheral blood, sampled 180 days after TCRalphabeta/CD19-depleted stem cell transplant. DNA for the CDR3: TGTGCCAGCAGTTACTCGGGGCCGGGGGCCAACGTCCTGACTTTC. Its protein is CASSYSGPGANVLTF.